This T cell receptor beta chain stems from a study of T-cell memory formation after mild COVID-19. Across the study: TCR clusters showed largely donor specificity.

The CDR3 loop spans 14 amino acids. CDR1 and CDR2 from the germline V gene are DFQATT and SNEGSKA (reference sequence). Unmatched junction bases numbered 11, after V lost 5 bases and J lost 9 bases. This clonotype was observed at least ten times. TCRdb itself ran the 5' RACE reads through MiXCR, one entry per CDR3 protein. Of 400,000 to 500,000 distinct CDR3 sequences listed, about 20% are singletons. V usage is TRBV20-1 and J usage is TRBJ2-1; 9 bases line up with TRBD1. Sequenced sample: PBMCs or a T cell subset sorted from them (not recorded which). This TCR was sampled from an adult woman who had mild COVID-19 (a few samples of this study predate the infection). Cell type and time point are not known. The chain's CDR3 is CSASPGQGRGEQFF. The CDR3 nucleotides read TGCAGTGCTTCTCCGGGACAGGGACGGGGTGAGCAGTTCTTC.